Listed below are T cell receptor beta chains from one sample, sequenced in a study of T cells of healthy individuals. TCRdb redid the calling of the 5' RACE reads with MiXCR, one entry per CDR3 protein. Of around 90,000 distinct CDR3 sequences in the sample, approximately 5.4% were seen once. These receptors were obtained from a female donor in good health. CDR3s include the opening cysteine and the closing phenylalanine or tryptophan. The order of the fields is V gene, J gene, clone size, D gene, CDR3 DNA, CDR3 protein. D genes are given only for firm matches. Clone sizes are given selectively: once, few, many, or a class where the clone is expanded.

TRBV27	TRBJ2-1	many	.	TGTGCCAGCAGTTTAGGGGGGTACAATGAGCAGTTCTTC	CASSLGGYNEQFF
TRBV7-2	TRBJ2-3	many	TRBD2	TGTGCCAGCAGTCCACTTAGCGGACTAGGGACAGATACGCAGTATTTT	CASSPLSGLGTDTQYF
TRBV9	TRBJ2-7	many	.	TGTGCCAGCAGCGTGGGGCCCTCCTACGAGCAGTACTTC	CASSVGPSYEQYF
TRBV2	TRBJ2-1	many	TRBD1	TGTGCCAGCAAAGAGACAGGGGCAAATGAGCAGTTCTTC	CASKETGANEQFF
TRBV7-2	TRBJ2-7	few	.	TGTGCCAGCAGCTCTGACGTGGGAGCGGGCTCCTACGAGCAGTACTTC	CASSSDVGAGSYEQYF
TRBV20-1	TRBJ2-7	many	TRBD1	TGCAGTGCTCGACAACAGGGGGCCCGATCCTACGAGCAGTACTTC	CSARQQGARSYEQYF
TRBV7-8	TRBJ1-5	many	TRBD1	TGTGCCAGCAGCCGGACAGGGCCAAGCAATCAGCCCCAGCATTTT	CASSRTGPSNQPQHF
TRBV28	TRBJ1-2	few	.	TGTGCCAGCAATGACAGCAACTATGGCTACACCTTC	CASNDSNYGYTF
TRBV12-3/TRBV12-4	TRBJ2-5	many	.	TGTGCCAGCAGCCGCCCGCCTTCTACTTCCCAAGAGACCCAGTACTTC	CASSRPPSTSQETQYF
TRBV6-2/TRBV6-3	TRBJ2-1	many	TRBD2	TGTGCCAGCAGGGGACTAGCGGGAGATCAATTGGTGCCTAATGAGCAGTTCTTC	CASRGLAGDQLVPNEQFF
TRBV7-9	TRBJ1-4	.	.	TGTGCCAGCAGCCAGACCGGGCTAAGGGGTGCAACTAATGAAAAACTGTTTTTT	CASSQTGLRGATNEKLFF
TRBV27	TRBJ2-1	few	TRBD2	TGTGCCAGCAGTGCGGCCGCTAGCGGCCAGGATGAGCAGTTCTTC	CASSAAASGQDEQFF
TRBV13	TRBJ2-1	many	TRBD2	TGTGCCAGCAGCTTAGTAGGGAGGGAGGACTACAATGAGCAGTTCTTC	CASSLVGREDYNEQFF
TRBV9	TRBJ2-1	.	.	TGTGCCAGCAGCGTAGGCGGCGGGACCAATGAGCAGTTCTTC	CASSVGGGTNEQFF
TRBV9	TRBJ2-3	.	.	TGTGCCAGCAGCGTAGCGGTAACCACAGATACGCAGTATTTT	CASSVAVTTDTQYF
TRBV6-2/TRBV6-3	TRBJ2-1	few	.	TGTGCCAGCAGTTCCAGGGGTTGGGGCTACAATGAGCAGTTCTTC	CASSSRGWGYNEQFF
TRBV6-2/TRBV6-3	TRBJ2-1	few	.	TGTGCCAGCAGTTACTCCCCCAATGCCCTAGAGAATGAGCAGTTCTTC	CASSYSPNALENEQFF
TRBV7-9	TRBJ1-2	many	.	TGTGCCAGCAGCTTAGAGGCCCCCGACGGCTACACCTTC	CASSLEAPDGYTF
TRBV7-9	TRBJ1-3	many	.	TGTGCCATCGAGGGGGAAGGAAACACCATATATTTT	CAIEGEGNTIYF
TRBV7-9	TRBJ2-3	.	.	TGTGCCAGCAGCTTAGGCGGGGCGTGGGCAGGTACGCAGTATTTT	CASSLGGAWAGTQYF
TRBV25-1	TRBJ1-5	few	.	TGTGCCAGCAGTGAATTGGGGGCGGGTAGCAATCAGCCCCAGCATTTT	CASSELGAGSNQPQHF
TRBV11-1	TRBJ2-2	.	.	TGTGCCAGCAGCTTTACAGCCGGGGAGCTGTTTTTT	CASSFTAGELFF
TRBV28	TRBJ1-1	many	.	TGTGCCAGCAGTTCAGGGACTGTGAACACTGAAGCTTTCTTT	CASSSGTVNTEAFF
TRBV6-6	TRBJ2-7	few	.	TGTGCCAGCAGCTTTACGGGGGACGAGCAGTACTTC	CASSFTGDEQYF
TRBV4-2	TRBJ1-5	many	TRBD1	TGTGCCAGCAGCCAAGATCTTCTGACAGGGGGCTATCAGCCCCAGCATTTT	CASSQDLLTGGYQPQHF
TRBV18	TRBJ2-7	many	TRBD1	TGTGCCAGCTCACCGGGGACAGGGGACTACGAGCAGTACTTC	CASSPGTGDYEQYF
TRBV25-1	TRBJ1-1	.	.	TGTGCCAGCAGTTCCCAACGAACAAGGCTTGGAGCTTTCTTT	CASSSQRTRLGAFF
TRBV28	TRBJ2-3	many	.	TGTGCCAGCAGCCGCATGCCGGGAGCAGATACGCAGTATTTT	CASSRMPGADTQYF
TRBV6-2/TRBV6-3	TRBJ2-1	.	TRBD2	TGTGCCAGCAGGGTCACTAGCGGGGCCGGGGTCTTC	CASRVTSGAGVF
TRBV5-1	TRBJ1-5	.	TRBD1	TGCGCCAGCAGCCCAGGGACAGGGAATCAGCCCCAGCATTTT	CASSPGTGNQPQHF
TRBV24-1	TRBJ2-1	once	TRBD2	TGTGCCACCAGGGTGGGGGGGAACCATGAGCAGTTCTTC	CATRVGGNHEQFF
TRBV5-1	TRBJ1-1	many	.	TGCGCCAGCAGCTTGGAAATAAACACTGAAGCTTTCTTT	CASSLEINTEAFF
TRBV6-1	TRBJ1-2	.	.	TGTGCCAGCAGTGGGGCACAGGGAGGTGGCTGCACCTTC	CASSGAQGGGCTF
TRBV3-1	TRBJ2-1	many	TRBD2	TGTGCCAGCAGCTCCTGGACTAGGGGCTTAGGTAATGAGCAGTTCTTC	CASSSWTRGLGNEQFF
TRBV2	TRBJ1-1	many	.	TGTGCCAGCAGTCCGGGACGGACCATGAACACTGAAGCTTTCTTT	CASSPGRTMNTEAFF
TRBV29-1	TRBJ2-7	many	TRBD2	TGCAGCCGAATTCATAGGGGACTAGCGGGACAAGGGGAGCAGTACTTC	CSRIHRGLAGQGEQYF
TRBV6-2/TRBV6-3	TRBJ2-1	many	TRBD1	TGTGCCAGCTTGGGGGACAGGGGAGACAATGAGCAGTTCTTC	CASLGDRGDNEQFF
TRBV2	TRBJ2-3	many	.	TGTGCCAGCACGGAGAGCAGCGAACTAGATACGCAGTATTTT	CASTESSELDTQYF
TRBV18	TRBJ1-6	many	.	TGTGCCAGCTCTAGGGAGTCTCGTTCACCCCTCCACTTT	CASSRESRSPLHF
TRBV2	TRBJ2-7	many	.	TGTGCCAGCAGCCTACTGGACCCCGTGAGTAGCGAGCAGTACTTC	CASSLLDPVSSEQYF
TRBV5-5	TRBJ2-2	many	.	TGTGCCAGCAGCCCGCTTTCCGGGGAGCTGTTTTTT	CASSPLSGELFF
TRBV25-1	TRBJ2-7	many	.	TGTGCCAGCAGTGAGGGTGGGGCGCCCCCCTACGAGCAGTACTTC	CASSEGGAPPYEQYF
TRBV20-1	TRBJ2-3	many	.	TGCAGTGCTAGTACTGTGGGGACGGTCACAGATACGCAGTATTTT	CSASTVGTVTDTQYF
TRBV11-1	TRBJ1-1	few	.	TGTGCCAGCAGCTACCGACGTGGGAACACTGAAGCTTTCTTT	CASSYRRGNTEAFF
TRBV7-9	TRBJ2-2	.	.	TGTGCCAGCAGCTCCGATAATAGGGGGCTGTTTTTT	CASSSDNRGLFF
TRBV20-1	TRBJ2-1	many	TRBD2	TGCAGTGCCCCGCGTAGTGGGACTAGCGCCCGATCCTACAATGAGCAGTTCTTC	CSAPRSGTSARSYNEQFF